This TCR beta chain was documented in a study of beta chain features in type 1 diabetes. Study-level information: On cell yields, gender and age, patients and healthy donors were similar. The examined sorted cells totaled under 120 million across samples.

Study-wide points: Relative to healthy donors, patients appeared to have naive, central memory and Treg TCRB repertoires that were more similar. Shorter TCRB CDR3s, moderately but significantly so, marked every one of the four CD4+ subsets in Type 1 diabetes patients.

This clone was counted between two and nine times. Its matching antigen is unknown. Germline V gene data show CDR1 as SGDLS and CDR2 as YYNGEE. CDR3 size: 16 residues. Trimming cost V 3 bases and J 7 bases, with 22 bases left between them. As every portion of the isolated RNA was reverse transcribed, the sequencing read expressed TCRB transcripts. Repertoires were generated with immunoSEQ multiplex PCR, while TCRdb's copy carries only in-frame clones and drops some. The sample yields 150,000 to 200,000 clones, approximately 9% seen once. This rearrangement joins TRBV9 to TRBJ1-2; TRBD1 is a possible D gene (6 bases). This receptor was identified in a woman younger than 30 in good health. Sequencing was performed on central memory CD4+ T cells from blood. CDR3 nucleotides: TGTGCCAGCAGCGCCGGGACACCGCTTGAGTTCCGTGGCTACACCTTC. It codes for CASSAGTPLEFRGYTF.